Listed below are T cell receptor beta chains from one sample, sequenced in a study of T cells after yellow fever vaccination. From the 5' RACE reads, TCRdb called clonotypes with MiXCR, one entry per CDR3 protein. The data show 450,000 to 550,000 distinct CDR3 sequences, 21% seen once. The specimen was PBMCs, collected less than 25 days after the first yellow fever vaccination. These receptors were taken from a man aged 18 to 30 who received the YFV17D yellow fever vaccine. Each CDR3 is given with its conserved first and last residue. A D gene is named only where the DNA matches it firmly. Rows give clone size only sometimes, using once, few, many, or a class for an expanded clone.

clone_size	v_call	j_call	cdr3_length	d_call	cdr3_aa	cdr3_nt
.	TRBV7-9	TRBJ2-7	17	TRBD1	CASSYAPGTGNSYEQYF	TGTGCCAGCAGCTATGCCCCCGGGACAGGGAATTCCTACGAGCAGTACTTC
.	TRBV18	TRBJ1-5	15	TRBD1	CASSPQGESNQPQHF	TGTGCCAGCTCTCCTCAGGGGGAAAGCAATCAGCCCCAGCATTTT
few	TRBV5-1	TRBJ2-7	15	.	CASSHPGQRIHEQYF	TGCGCCAGCAGCCACCCGGGCCAGAGGATCCACGAGCAGTACTTC
.	TRBV28	TRBJ2-7	11	.	CASSFMYEQYF	TGTGCCAGCAGTTTCATGTACGAGCAGTACTTC
few	TRBV25-1	TRBJ2-1	14	TRBD2	CASSGLAPYNEQFF	TGTGCCAGCAGCGGACTAGCCCCCTACAATGAGCAGTTCTTC
.	TRBV7-2	TRBJ1-2	13	.	CASTTSTGYGYTF	TGTGCCAGCACGACTTCCACAGGCTATGGCTACACCTTC
few	TRBV6-1	TRBJ2-4	15	.	CASSEGVEGKNIQYF	TGTGCCAGCAGTGAAGGGGTAGAGGGCAAAAACATTCAGTACTTC
.	TRBV11-1	TRBJ2-3	16	.	CASSLNDRLITDTQYF	TGTGCCAGCAGCTTAAATGACAGGCTAATCACAGATACGCAGTATTTT
.	TRBV5-1	TRBJ2-3	15	.	CASSLRGNYPDTQYF	TGCGCCAGCAGCTTAAGAGGGAATTATCCAGATACGCAGTATTTT
.	TRBV4-1	TRBJ2-1	16	TRBD2	CASSQGPSGAHNEQFF	TGCGCCAGCAGCCAAGGTCCTAGCGGGGCCCACAATGAGCAGTTCTTC
.	TRBV6-1	TRBJ1-2	14	.	CASSRGSPNYGYTF	TGTGCCAGCAGTAGGGGCAGCCCTAACTATGGCTACACCTTC
few	TRBV24-1	TRBJ2-1	15	.	CATSDSQGIYNEQFF	TGTGCCACCAGTGATTCTCAGGGAATCTACAATGAGCAGTTCTTC
.	TRBV7-2	TRBJ1-3	15	.	CASSNRGGAGNTIYF	TGTGCCAGCAGCAACCGGGGTGGTGCTGGAAACACCATATATTTT
few	TRBV5-1	TRBJ1-4	15	.	CASSLGGTTNEKLFF	TGCGCCAGCAGCTTAGGGGGTACCACTAATGAAAAACTGTTTTTT
few	TRBV7-9	TRBJ1-4	16	TRBD1	CASSFATGGGGEKLFF	TGTGCCAGCAGCTTCGCGACAGGGGGCGGGGGAGAAAAACTGTTTTTT
many	TRBV6-4	TRBJ2-6	15	.	CASSDSSSGANVLTF	TGTGCCAGCAGTGACTCCAGCTCTGGGGCCAACGTCCTGACTTTC
.	TRBV7-8	TRBJ2-3	14	.	CASSGVRNTDTQYF	TGTGCCAGCAGCGGGGTTAGGAACACAGATACGCAGTATTTT
.	TRBV9	TRBJ2-4	15	.	CASSPSWGAGDIQYF	TGTGCCAGCAGCCCCTCATGGGGGGCAGGGGACATTCAGTACTTC
few	TRBV15	TRBJ2-5	14	.	CATSRGSGQETQYF	TGTGCCACCAGCAGAGGGAGTGGGCAAGAGACCCAGTACTTC
few	TRBV5-1	TRBJ2-3	13	TRBD1	CASTGTGPDTQYF	TGCGCCAGCACCGGGACAGGGCCAGATACGCAGTATTTT
.	TRBV6-1	TRBJ1-2	16	TRBD1	CASTSAFGTGVYGYTF	TGTGCCAGCACTAGTGCTTTTGGGACAGGGGTGTATGGCTACACCTTC
few	TRBV15	TRBJ2-5	14	.	CATSRASTRETQYF	TGTGCCACCAGCAGAGCGTCGACGAGGGAGACCCAGTACTTC
few	TRBV29-1	TRBJ2-1	17	.	CSVEATGQKGSYNEQFF	TGCAGCGTTGAAGCAACCGGGCAAAAGGGGTCCTACAATGAGCAGTTCTTC
.	TRBV7-2	TRBJ1-6	14	.	CASSSGGSNSPLHF	TGTGCCAGCAGCTCCGGAGGTAGCAATTCACCCCTCCACTTT
.	TRBV5-1	TRBJ2-1	15	TRBD2	CASSLVGGLNNEQFF	TGCGCCAGCAGCTTGGTCGGGGGGTTGAACAATGAGCAGTTCTTC
.	TRBV7-7	TRBJ2-3	15	.	CASSLGRQGGDTQYF	TGTGCTAGCAGCTTAGGGCGGCAGGGAGGAGATACGCAGTATTTT
many	TRBV7-2	TRBJ1-5	16	.	CASSPSTIHSNQPQHF	TGTGCCAGCAGCCCTTCTACGATCCATAGCAATCAGCCCCAGCATTTT
.	TRBV7-6	TRBJ2-6	16	.	CASSLAAGSGANVLTF	TGTGCCAGCAGCTTAGCCGCAGGGTCTGGGGCCAACGTCCTGACTTTC
.	TRBV7-2	TRBJ2-3	14	.	CASSSQSPGDTQYF	TGTGCCAGCAGCTCCCAATCCCCTGGAGATACGCAGTATTTT
.	TRBV7-3	TRBJ2-3	15	TRBD2	CASSLAGGMTDTQYF	TGTGCCAGCAGCCTAGCGGGGGGAATGACAGATACGCAGTATTTT
many	TRBV7-9	TRBJ1-6	16	TRBD1	CASSLEGQGFLSPLHF	TGTGCCAGCAGCTTAGAGGGACAGGGGTTCTTATCACCCCTCCACTTT
few	TRBV5-1	TRBJ2-2	14	.	CASSRATNTGELFF	TGCGCCAGCAGCAGGGCAACGAACACCGGGGAGCTGTTTTTT
.	TRBV12-3/TRBV12-4	TRBJ2-3	20	.	CASSPTRIDKGRRSPDTQYF	TGTGCCAGCAGTCCTACCCGGATTGATAAGGGGAGACGTTCGCCAGATACGCAGTATTTT
.	TRBV18	TRBJ1-4	18	.	CASSPAGLLDGGGEKLFF	TGTGCCAGCTCACCCGCAGGGCTCCTTGATGGAGGGGGTGAAAAACTGTTTTTT
few	TRBV12-3/TRBV12-4	TRBJ2-1	11	.	CASSPGGEQFF	TGTGCCAGCAGCCCCGGTGGTGAGCAGTTCTTC
few	TRBV4-2	TRBJ1-5	16	.	CASSQEGLGSNQPQHF	TGTGCCAGCAGCCAAGAGGGTTTGGGTTCTAATCAGCCCCAGCATTTT
.	TRBV7-9	TRBJ1-2	15	.	CASSLVPVTNYGYTF	TGTGCCAGCAGCTTAGTGCCGGTTACTAACTATGGCTACACCTTC
.	TRBV7-9	TRBJ2-2	15	.	CASSALSWATGELFF	TGTGCCAGCAGCGCTCTCTCCTGGGCCACCGGGGAGCTGTTTTTT